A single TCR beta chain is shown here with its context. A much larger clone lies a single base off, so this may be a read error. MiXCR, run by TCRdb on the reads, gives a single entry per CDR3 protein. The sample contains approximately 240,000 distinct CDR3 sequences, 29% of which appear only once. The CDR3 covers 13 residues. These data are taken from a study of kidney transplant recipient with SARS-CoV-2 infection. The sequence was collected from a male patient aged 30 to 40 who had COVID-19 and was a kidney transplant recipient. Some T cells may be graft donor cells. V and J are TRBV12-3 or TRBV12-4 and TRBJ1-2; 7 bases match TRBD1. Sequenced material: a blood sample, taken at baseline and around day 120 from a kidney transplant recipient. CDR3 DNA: TGTGCCGGCAGCGGACAGGAGATCTATGGCTACACCTTC. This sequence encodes CAGSGQEIYGYTF.